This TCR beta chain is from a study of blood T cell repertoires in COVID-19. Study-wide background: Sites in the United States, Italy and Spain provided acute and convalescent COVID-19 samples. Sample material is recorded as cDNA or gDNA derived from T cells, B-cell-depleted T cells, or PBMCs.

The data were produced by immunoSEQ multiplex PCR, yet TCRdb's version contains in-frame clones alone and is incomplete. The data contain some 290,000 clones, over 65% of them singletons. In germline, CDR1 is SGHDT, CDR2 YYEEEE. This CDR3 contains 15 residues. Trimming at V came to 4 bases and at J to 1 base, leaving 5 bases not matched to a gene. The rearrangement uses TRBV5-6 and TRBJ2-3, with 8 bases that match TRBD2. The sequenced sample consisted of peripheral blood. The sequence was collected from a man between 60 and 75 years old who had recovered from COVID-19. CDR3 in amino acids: CASSRSGGGTDTQYF. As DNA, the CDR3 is TGTGCCAGCAGCAGAAGCGGGGGTGGCACAGATACGCAGTATTTT.